The 25 T cell receptor beta chains presented below share a single source sample, sequenced in a study of T cells after yellow fever vaccination. TCRdb processed the 5' RACE reads anew with MiXCR; each CDR3 protein has one entry. This sample has under 300,000 distinct CDR3 sequences; approximately 6.3% occur once, and the top ten carry more than 1%. Sequenced here: CD4+ T cells sorted from PBMCs, sampled on the day of the yellow fever booster vaccination. Every receptor here comes from a man in his thirties or forties who received the YFV17D yellow fever vaccine.

This clonotype appeared many times. The CDR3 coding sequence is TGTGCCAGCATGGCGGGAGCGGTAGATACGCAGTATTTT. This translates into CASMAGAVDTQYF. The chain joins TRBV28 to TRBJ2-3, with TRBD2 matching 7 bases. Per germline, CDR1 MDHEN and CDR2 SYDVKM. Germline trimming cut 7 bases from V and 5 bases from J; bases unmatched to any gene: 6. The CDR3 runs 13 residues.

A remark on this clonotype: One end of the junction does not line up with germline, which may come from a read error. The chain joins TRBV12-3 or TRBV12-4 to TRBJ2-5; TRBD2 matches 8 bases. The CDR3 covers 17 residues. Written as DNA, the CDR3 is TGTGCCACCAGTTTAGGGTTGCTAGCGGGCCACCAAGAGACCCAGTACTTC. Its translation is CATSLGLLAGHQETQYF.

This sequence joins TRBV20-1 and TRBJ2-7, with D perhaps TRBD1 or TRBD2 (6 bases each). V was trimmed by 5 bases and J by 3 bases, leaving 17 bases between them. This CDR3 contains 14 residues. Germline loops: CDR1 DFQATT, CDR2 SNEGSKA (reference sequence). CDR3 sequence reads: CSAQVGGYIYEQYF. Here the CDR3 DNA reads TGCAGTGCTCAAGTCGGGGGCTACATCTACGAGCAGTACTTC.

This clonotype showed up many times. This sequence joins TRBV19 and TRBJ2-5, with D perhaps matching TRBD1 or TRBD2 (7 bases each). The CDR3 extends over 16 amino acids. Between the trimmed V and J ends, which lost 5 bases and 3 bases, there was a span of 19 bases. Germline CDR1 LNHDA, CDR2 SQIVND (reference sequence). DNA for the CDR3: TGTGCCAGTAGTCCGTCGCGGGGGACAGTTGAAGAGACCCAGTACTTC. Translating it yields CASSPSRGTVEETQYF.

This clonotype was seen many times. The chain employs TRBV11-3 and TRBJ2-1; weak D call: TRBD1 (6 bases). In germline, CDR1 is SGHNT, CDR2 YENEEA. V was shortened by 4 bases and J by 9 bases, with 19 bases between the two germline ends. This CDR3 is built from 15 residues. CDR3 sequence (DNA): TGTGCCAGCAGCTCCTCGAGGGGGAACGTTGGTGAGCAGTTCTTC. Translating it yields CASSSSRGNVGEQFF.

V and J are TRBV20-1 and TRBJ2-1; TRBD2 matches at 8 bases. Looked up from germline, CDR1 is DFQATT and CDR2 is SNEGSKA (reference sequence). The V gene end was trimmed by 2 bases and the J gene end by 6 bases; junction bases not matched to a gene: 6. The CDR3 is 14 amino acids. CDR3 residues: CSARWAGGPNEQFF. CDR3 in DNA: TGCAGTGCTAGATGGGCGGGAGGCCCCAATGAGCAGTTCTTC.

This clonotype was seen a few times. The rearrangement uses TRBV7-2 and TRBJ1-6; D remains unclear. V lost 1 base, J lost 7 bases, and 11 bases lay in between. CDR1 and CDR2 (germline): SGHTA, FQGNSA. The CDR3 totals 15 residues. CDR3 protein: CASSLVRQKNSPLHF. In DNA, the CDR3 is TGTGCCAGCAGCTTAGTTCGGCAGAAAAATTCACCCCTCCACTTT.

This clonotype was detected many times. The chain recombines TRBV9 with TRBJ1-1; D possibly corresponds to TRBD1 (6 bases). The V end lost 4 bases, the J end lost 6 bases, and 16 bases lay between the germline ends. The CDR3 spans 14 residues. Germline CDR1 reads SGDLS; CDR2 reads YYNGEE. The CDR3 loop is CASSPRTVPAEAFF. The CDR3 region has the DNA TGTGCCAGCAGCCCCCGGACAGTGCCGGCTGAAGCTTTCTTT. The whole variable domain, remainder taken from reference TRBV9 and TRBJ1-1, is DSGVTQTPKHLITATGQRVTLRCSPRSGDLSVYWYQQSLDQGLQFLIQYYNGEERAKGNILERFSAQQFPDLHSELNLSSLELGDSALYFCASSPRTVPAEAFFGQGTRLTVV.

This chain links TRBV10-3 with TRBJ2-1, with 9 positions matching TRBD2. Germline assignment: CDR1 ENHRY and CDR2 SYGVKD. Germline trimming cut 7 bases from V and 9 bases from J; bases unmatched to any gene: 13. The CDR3 has 15 amino acids. The CDR3 reads CAIKGAGGRPGEQFF. The CDR3 DNA reads TGTGCCATCAAAGGAGCGGGAGGCAGACCCGGTGAGCAGTTCTTC.

V usage is TRBV6-2 or TRBV6-3 and J usage is TRBJ2-1; D perhaps matches TRBD2 (5 bases). V was clipped by 2 bases and J by 5 bases, with 16 bases between them. There are 16 residues in the CDR3. Per the germline V gene, CDR1 is MNHEY and CDR2 is SVGEGT. The CDR3 here is CASSYPRSGLHNEQFF. The CDR3 nucleotides are TGTGCCAGCAGTTACCCGAGAAGCGGCCTCCACAATGAGCAGTTCTTC.

Ten or more counts support this clonotype. The CDR3 sequence: CASSSPGRVETQYF. The CDR3 DNA follows: TGTGCCAGCAGCAGCCCCGGGAGAGTGGAGACCCAGTACTTC. The chain recombines TRBV7-2 with TRBJ2-5; perhaps TRBD2 as D (6 bases). Trimming took off 5 bases at V and 5 bases at J, with 15 bases between the two ends. The CDR3 is made up of 14 amino acids. Germline CDR1 SGHTA, CDR2 FQGNSA.

There are many counts of this clonotype. CDR3 nucleotide sequence: TGCGCCAGCAGCACCTTACTAGGGACGAACACCGGGGAGCTGTTTTTT. It yields the protein CASSTLLGTNTGELFF. The V and J genes are TRBV5-1 and TRBJ2-2; possibly TRBD2 for D (5 bases). V gave up 4 bases and J gave up 0 bases, with 13 bases separating them. Germline CDR1 and CDR2: SGHRS and YFSETQ. The CDR3 has 16 amino acids.

The rearrangement joins TRBV7-2 to TRBJ2-3; D gene unclear. There are 13 residues in the CDR3. Germline V gene sequence: CDR1 SGHTA, CDR2 FQGNSA. Trimming shortened V by 8 bases and J by 1 base, and 10 bases separated the two germline ends. The DNA for the CDR3 is TGTGCCAGCGGTCTGCCTCGCACAGATACGCAGTATTTT. Its translation is CASGLPRTDTQYF.

This clonotype was counted many times. The chain has TRBV29-1 and TRBJ1-3; D is ambiguous. CDR1 and CDR2 from the germline V gene are SQVTM and ANQGSEA. V lost 4 bases and J 4 bases, leaving 14 bases between the germline ends. The CDR3 is 14 residues long. CDR3 in DNA: TGCAGCGTTGGGGCTGCTGGGAGGGGAAACACCATATATTTT. This encodes CSVGAAGRGNTIYF. Full variable domain (remainder filled in from reference TRBV29-1 and TRBJ1-3): SAVISQKPSRDICQRGTSLTIQCQVDSQVTMMFWYRQQPGQSLTLIATANQGSEATYESGFVIDKFPISRPNLTFSTLTVSNMSPEDSSIYLCSVGAAGRGNTIYFGEGSWLTVV.

This chain connects TRBV25-1 to TRBJ1-5; D is possibly TRBD1 (6 bases). The germline V and J ends were trimmed by 3 bases and 0 bases, with 12 bases remaining between them. The CDR3 spans 16 residues. Looked up from germline, CDR1 is MGHDK and CDR2 is SYGVNS. DNA of the CDR3: TGTGCCAGCAGTGACGGGACACCTTATAGCAATCAGCCCCAGCATTTT. Amino acid sequence: CASSDGTPYSNQPQHF.

This clonotype was detected only a few times. The chain has TRBV9 and TRBJ2-5; D remains ambiguous. CDR3 length: 15 residues. Germline values: CDR1 SGDLS, CDR2 YYNGEE. Between the trimmed V and J ends, which lost 0 bases and 3 bases, there was a span of 12 bases. The CDR3 DNA follows: TGTGCCAGCAGCGTAGTTCCTAGTAGCAAAGAGACCCAGTACTTC. It encodes CASSVVPSSKETQYF.

The J gene is TRBJ1-1, the V gene TRBV10-3, with D tentatively TRBD1 (6 bases). The CDR3 loop spans 13 amino acids. V lost 11 bases and J lost 4, with 17 bases in between. Per germline, CDR1 ENHRY and CDR2 SYGVKD. The CDR3 nucleotides are TGTGCCGCTGCAAGGGGGGGGCCCACTGAAGCTTTCTTT. The encoded protein is CAAARGGPTEAFF.

This clonotype has a handful of counts. The V and J genes are TRBV9 and TRBJ2-5, with D uncertain. This CDR3 has 15 amino acids. Trimming removed 4 bases at V and 4 bases at J, with 17 bases between. Germline V gene sequence: CDR1 SGDLS, CDR2 YYNGEE. The CDR3 sequence is CASSTGPFSSETQYF. CDR3 bases: TGTGCCAGCAGCACCGGGCCCTTCTCGTCAGAGACCCAGTACTTC.

CDR3 nucleotides: TGCAGCCAAAGACAGGGGGCTCTGGATGAGCAGTTCTTC. Amino acid sequence: CSQRQGALDEQFF. The chain joins TRBV29-1 to TRBJ2-1, with 10 bases that match TRBD1. The trim removed 8 bases at V and 8 bases at J, leaving 9 bases unmatched. The CDR3 runs 13 residues. The germline V gene has CDR1 SQVTM and CDR2 ANQGSEA.

This chain links TRBV28 with TRBJ1-1; no definite D call. The CDR3 consists of 13 residues. V was trimmed by 8 bases and J by 1 base, leaving 11 bases between them. The germline gives CDR1 MDHEN, CDR2 SYDVKM. The CDR3 DNA reads as TGTGCCAGCGGCAAACGGCCGAACACTGAAGCTTTCTTT. Protein product: CASGKRPNTEAFF.

This clonotype appeared a few times. CDR3 DNA sequence: TGTGCCAGCAGCTACAGAGGAATAAACACCGGGGAGCTGTTTTTT. This translates into CASSYRGINTGELFF. V is TRBV5-6 and J is TRBJ2-2; D gene ambiguous. Germline lookup yields CDR1 SGHDT and CDR2 YYEEEE. Trimming took 3 bases from V and 2 from J, leaving 11 bases between them. The CDR3 covers 15 residues.

This clonotype came up a few times. V and J are TRBV5-4 and TRBJ2-2, with 8 bases lining up with TRBD2. V shed 4 bases and J 2 bases; nucleotides not matched to a gene: 7. Germline V gives CDR1 SGHNT, CDR2 YYREEE (reference sequence). The CDR3 has 16 amino acids. CDR3 amino acids: CASSTSGGFNTGELFF. Written as DNA, the CDR3 is TGTGCCAGCAGCACGAGCGGGGGTTTCAACACCGGGGAGCTGTTTTTT.

This chain links TRBV9 with TRBJ2-2, with no clear D. Per the germline V gene, CDR1 is SGDLS and CDR2 is YYNGEE. CDR3 length: 14 residues. The V gene lost 0 bases and the J gene lost 5 bases, with 8 bases spanning the gap. The CDR3 sequence: CASSVGTRTGELFF. The CDR3, as DNA: TGTGCCAGCAGCGTAGGCACTCGGACCGGGGAGCTGTTTTTT.

This clonotype was counted between two and nine times. The chain joins TRBV7-2 to TRBJ2-6, with D perhaps given as TRBD1 or TRBD2 (5 bases each). The V gene's germline CDR1 is SGHTA and CDR2 FQGNSA. V lost 5 bases and J 4 bases, leaving 12 bases between the germline ends. CDR3 length equals 15 residues. The CDR3 DNA follows: TGTGCCAGCAGCCATGGGACGCACGGGGCCAACGTCCTGACTTTC. Protein product: CASSHGTHGANVLTF.

The V and J genes are TRBV27 and TRBJ2-5, with a possible D match to TRBD1 (6 bases). This CDR3 spans 15 amino acids. V lost 8 bases and J lost 6, with 22 bases in between. CDR1 MNHEY and CDR2 SMNVEV come from the germline V gene (reference sequence). CDR3 loop: CASQSSLGQRKTQYF. DNA of the CDR3: TGTGCCAGCCAATCCTCCCTAGGACAGCGGAAGACCCAGTACTTC.